One T cell receptor (beta chain) is described in this entry. Its antigen is undetermined. The V and J ends lost 3 bases and 2 bases, in that order; junction bases with no gene match: 4. The CDR3 is 16 residues long. Germline lookup yields CDR1 KGHSH and CDR2 LQKENI. It was on clinical symptoms, serum thyroxine, TRAb, thyroid ultrasound and orbital computed tomography that diagnosis relied. This specimen belongs to a study of Graves' ophthalmopathy and Graves' hyperthyroidism. Study overall: Investigators collected peripheral blood at initial diagnosis, before any treatment was given. Overall study results and limits: The model forecast ophthalmopathy progression, reaching roughly 70% sensitivity and around 72% specificity. The majority of expanded thyroid clonotypes above 0.001 frequency also occurred in blood.

RNA transcripts served as template for amplifying TCR beta CDR3 sequences. HTBI primers were used in a first-round RT-PCR, which preceded a second-round multiplex PCR. TCRdb recomputed calls from the multiplex PCR reads with MiXCR, one row per CDR3 protein. This table holds 150,000 to 200,000 distinct CDR3 sequences, around two fifths found once. Sequenced sample: peripheral blood. J is TRBJ2-5 and V is TRBV18; 12 bases map to TRBD2. This clonotype was sampled from a man younger than 40 with Graves' ophthalmopathy. CDR3 protein: CASSPTSGSAQETQYF. In nucleotides, the CDR3 is TGTGCCAGCTCACCGACTAGCGGGAGTGCACAAGAGACCCAGTACTTC.